This record concerns one T cell receptor beta chain sequence. Its antigen is unidentified. The sample is drawn from a study of graft-versus-host responses after intestinal transplantation. Whole-study context: In this cohort, recipients had multivisceral, liver-intestinal, or isolated intestinal transplants. Anti-thymocyte globulin induction was given to all recipients, followed by tacrolimus and steroids for 2 to 3 years.

Clones were read by immunoSEQ multiplex PCR, and TCRdb kept only the in-frame ones, dropping some. The repertoire holds around 23,000 clones, with 90% to 95% as singletons. The germline V gene encodes CDR1 MGHDK and CDR2 SYGVNS. This CDR3 is 13 amino acids long. J lost 0 bases, V lost 9 bases, and 2 bases had no gene match. Findings and caveats of the study: Some GvH clones were seen earlier in gut or blood, suggesting intestinal origin. Association was observed between peak circulating GvH clone levels and early post-transplant HvG declines.

The clonotype was recovered from a human patient who received an intestinal transplant, so some T cells may come from the graft donor. This chain uses TRBV25-1 with TRBJ2-5; 9 bases align to TRBD2. The sequencing used PBMCs, collected 18 days after transplant. The CDR3 loop is CARRLADQETQYF. The CDR3 coding sequence is TGTGCCAGGCGACTAGCGGACCAAGAGACCCAGTACTTC.